This TCR beta chain comes out of a study of persistence of HIV-infected CD4 T cells. Cells were stimulated with CMV-infected fibroblast lysates at roughly 9.1 ug/mL. Memory cells lacking CD40L and CD69 with high CD45RO were sorted. This was the immunoSEQ version 4 assay in survey mode. Generated by immunoSEQ multiplex PCR, the TCRdb table keeps only in-frame clones and is missing some. The sample has about 30,000 clones, roughly four fifths seen once. A word on this clone: As yet, its antigen is unknown.

The ends were cut back, 1 base at V and 6 bases at J, with 12 bases in the middle. This CDR3 spans 14 amino acids. The germline V gene encodes CDR1 LNHDA and CDR2 SQIVND (reference sequence). The receptor was derived from an adult man with HIV who was CMV-seropositive. The specimen comprised CD4+ T cells sorted from PBMCs after roughly 18-hour stimulation, sampled from a patient who received antiretroviral therapy. The rearrangement uses TRBV19 and TRBJ1-1; D is unclear. The CDR3 here is CASSIGRVSPEAFF. The DNA for the CDR3 is TGTGCCAGTAGTATAGGAAGGGTCTCTCCTGAAGCTTTCTTT.